This T cell receptor (beta chain) was documented in a study of cytomegalovirus exposure and HLA in healthy donors. Primers: 60 Vbeta forward and 13 Jbeta reverse. The method was immunoSEQ multiplex PCR; TCRdb's version includes in-frame clones alone and lacks a portion of them. The table lists 220,000 or so clones, around 73% of them singletons. CDR1 and CDR2 (germline): MDHEN, SYDVKM. The V and J ends lost 5 bases and 5 bases, in that order; junction bases with no gene match: 4. This CDR3 region has 13 residues. The sequenced sample consisted of PBMCs. The sequence derives from a male donor in good health and CMV-seronegative. The chain employs TRBV28 and TRBJ2-3, with 7 bases identical to TRBD1. This CDR3 reads CASSVQGLDTQYF. DNA of the CDR3: TGTGCCAGCAGTGTACAGGGGTTAGATACGCAGTATTTT.